These 30 T cell receptor beta chains originate from one sample sequenced in a study of blood T cells in healthy people across ages. It was with a sample-barcoded 5' primer and a J-beta primer mix that a second PCR of about 7 to 12 cycles was run. TCRdb recomputed calls from the 5' RACE reads with MiXCR, one row per CDR3 protein. The repertoire has around 1,500,000 distinct CDR3 sequences, 28% of them found once; the top ten carry roughly 8.2%. Material: blood. The receptors shown here come from a woman aged 25 to 39 in good health.

This clonotype came up a few times. The chain uses TRBV7-9 and TRBJ2-7; D unresolved. This CDR3 region has 12 residues. Trimming cost V 3 bases and J 6 bases, with 9 bases left between them. Germline assignment: CDR1 SEHNR and CDR2 FQNEAQ (reference sequence). CDR3 DNA sequence: TGTGCCAGCAGCTTCTTGACTGTCGAGCAGTACTTC. It translates to CASSFLTVEQYF.

The rearrangement links TRBV20-1 to TRBJ2-5, with D tentatively TRBD1 (6 bases). V was trimmed by 6 bases and J by 11 bases, leaving 19 bases between them. The V gene's germline CDR1 is DFQATT and CDR2 SNEGSKA (reference sequence). This CDR3 is 12 amino acids long. In DNA, the CDR3 is TGCAGTGCCAAGCCAGGGGTCAATGAGCAGTACTTC. It translates to CSAKPGVNEQYF.

This clonotype has at least ten counts. This chain connects TRBV6-6 to TRBJ2-7, with 9 positions matching TRBD1. Losses at the gene ends were 5 bases for V and 3 bases for J; bases not matched to a gene: 11. CDR3 length: 16 amino acids. Germline CDR1 and CDR2: MNHNY and SVGAGI (reference sequence). Here the CDR3 reads CASSHGGQGGLYEQYF. The CDR3 coding sequence is TGTGCCAGCAGTCACGGGGGACAGGGAGGACTCTACGAGCAGTACTTC.

The chain carries TRBV7-2 and TRBJ2-7; 7 bases line up with TRBD2. Germline trimming cut 1 base from V and 2 bases from J; bases unmatched to any gene: 5. This CDR3 contains 15 residues. Germline V gene data show CDR1 as SGHTA and CDR2 as FQGNSA. In DNA form, the CDR3 reads TGTGCCAGCAGCTTAGGCCCGGGAGGCCCCTACGAGCAGTACTTC. Its protein product is CASSLGPGGPYEQYF.

The chain has TRBV30 and TRBJ1-2, with 7 bases matching TRBD1. Germline loops: CDR1 GTSNPN, CDR2 SVGIG (reference sequence). V gave up 4 bases and J gave up 7 bases; unmatched junction bases: 9. The CDR3 covers 13 residues. This CDR3 is CAWTPGTDCGYTF. The CDR3 coding sequence is TGTGCCTGGACCCCCGGGACAGACTGTGGCTACACCTTC.

The J gene is TRBJ1-2, the V gene TRBV5-1; D unclear. This CDR3 spans 16 amino acids. V lost 6 bases and J 7 bases, leaving 25 bases between the germline ends. CDR1 SGHRS and CDR2 YFSETQ come from the germline V gene. The CDR3 sequence: CASIRVEAPPNSGYTF. The CDR3 DNA reads as TGCGCCAGCATCCGCGTGGAGGCGCCCCCTAATTCTGGCTACACCTTC.

Concerning this clonotype: A clone one base away is much larger, so this may be a read error. The rearrangement links TRBV7-2 to TRBJ2-7, with D possibly called TRBD1 or TRBD2 (6 bases each). Germline-derived CDR1 and CDR2 are SGHTA and FQGNSA. The CDR3 has 15 residues. The CDR3 reads CAGSPQGLTLGEQYF. In DNA, the CDR3 is TGTGCCGGCAGCCCACAGGGACTCACTCTCGGCGAGCAGTACTTC.

This clonotype has more than one count but fewer than ten. CDR3 bases: TGTGCCACCAGTGAGGGGGCTAACACTGAAGCTTTCTTT. Protein: CATSEGANTEAFF. The rearrangement links TRBV24-1 to TRBJ1-1, with D perhaps matching TRBD1 (6 bases). The CDR3 loop spans 13 amino acids. Trimming cost V 4 bases and J 2 bases, with 7 bases left between them. The V gene's germline CDR1 is KGHDR and CDR2 SFDVKD.

The chain carries TRBV6-6 and TRBJ1-4; tentative D call: TRBD1 (5 bases). This CDR3 is 13 amino acids long. From germline, CDR1 is MNHNY and CDR2 SVGAGI (reference sequence). The ends were cut back, 11 bases at V and 4 bases at J, with 14 bases in the middle. CDR3 sequence reads: CAGTRQSNEKLFF. The CDR3 DNA follows: TGTGCCGGCACGAGACAGAGTAATGAAAAACTGTTTTTT.

This clonotype was recorded a few times. A read error is possible here, since a much larger clone lies one base away. J is TRBJ2-7 and V is TRBV12-3 or TRBV12-4; TRBD2 matches 8 bases. The CDR3 spans 14 residues. Losses at the gene ends were 6 bases for V and 2 bases for J; bases not matched to a gene: 6. As DNA, the CDR3 is TGTGCCAGCAGACCGGGACTAGTGGCCTACGAGCAGTACTTC. It codes for CASRPGLVAYEQYF.

The V call is TRBV20-1, the J call TRBJ1-1; D unclear. Germline CDR1 DFQATT, CDR2 SNEGSKA (reference sequence). V was pared by 3 bases and J by 2 bases, with 10 bases between. The CDR3 sequence is 13 residues long. The CDR3 is CSASRAANTEAFF. The CDR3, as DNA: TGCAGTGCTAGTCGGGCAGCAAACACTGAAGCTTTCTTT.

The chain recombines TRBV20-1 with TRBJ2-4; D is ambiguous. This CDR3 contains 15 residues. CDR1 and CDR2 from the germline V gene are DFQATT and SNEGSKA (reference sequence). Trimming shortened V by 3 bases and J by 0 bases, and 12 bases separated the two germline ends. CDR3 DNA: TGCAGTGCTAGCCCCGCTAATTTAGCCAAAAACATTCAGTACTTC. Residues: CSASPANLAKNIQYF.

This chain joins TRBV20-1 and TRBJ2-1, with 11 bases that match TRBD2. Germline V gene data show CDR1 as DFQATT and CDR2 as SNEGSKA (reference sequence). After removal of 3 bases from V and 10 bases from J, the junction contained 5 bases not matched to a gene. The length of the CDR3 is 13 residues. The CDR3 here is CSARGLAADEQFF. CDR3 bases: TGCAGTGCTAGGGGACTAGCGGCTGACGAGCAGTTCTTC.

This clonotype was counted a few times. The J gene is TRBJ2-5, the V gene TRBV4-1; maybe TRBD1 (5 bases). Per the germline V gene, CDR1 is MGHRA and CDR2 is YSYEKL. The length of the CDR3 is 15 residues. V lost 2 bases, J lost 5 bases, and 15 bases lay in between. DNA for the CDR3: TGCGCCAGCAGCCAATCTAGTTGGCCAGGGGAGACCCAGTACTTC. It translates to CASSQSSWPGETQYF.

The CDR3 DNA follows: TGTGCCAGCAGGGAGGTGGGGGTTGGTGAAAAACTGTTTTTT. The encoded protein is CASREVGVGEKLFF. The rearrangement uses TRBV11-2 and TRBJ1-4, with D possibly TRBD1 on 5 matching bases. V lost 6 bases and J lost 7, with 15 bases in between. This CDR3 is 14 amino acids long. The germline V gene encodes CDR1 SGHAT and CDR2 FQNNGV.

This clonotype was counted only a few times. V gene TRBV2 combines with J gene TRBJ1-2, with no clear D. Germline V gene lookup returns CDR1 SNHLY and CDR2 FYNNEI. CDR3 length equals 14 residues. Trimming cost V 8 bases and J 4 bases, with 17 bases left between them. The CDR3 region has the DNA TGTGCCAGCTCACCCAGGAACAGCGGCTATGGCTACACCTTC. It translates to CASSPRNSGYGYTF.

The chain joins TRBV7-2 to TRBJ1-1; maybe TRBD1 (5 bases). The germline gives CDR1 SGHTA, CDR2 FQGNSA. Trimming pared 2 bases from V and 1 base from J, leaving 11 bases between. This CDR3 region has 15 residues. In DNA, the CDR3 is TGTGCCAGCAGCTTAAGGCCCCAGGGGAACACTGAAGCTTTCTTT. Translated, it gives CASSLRPQGNTEAFF.

Only a few counts were recorded for this clonotype. One junction end disagrees with the germline gene, perhaps due to a read error. This chain connects TRBV7-9 to TRBJ1-1; the D gene is possibly TRBD1 (6 bases). Germline V lookup: CDR1 SEHNR, CDR2 FQNEAQ (reference sequence). There are 13 residues in the CDR3. The CDR3, as DNA: TGTGCCTGCAGCTTAAACAGGGAGACTGAAGCTTTCTTT. This translates into CACSLNRETEAFF.

Ten or more counts support this clonotype. The V gene is TRBV10-2, the J gene TRBJ1-2; a weak D match, TRBD1 (5 bases). The germline CDR1 and CDR2 sequences are WSHSY and SAAADI. Trimming shortened V by 8 bases and J by 5 bases, and 18 bases separated the two germline ends. There are 14 residues in the CDR3. The CDR3 DNA is TGCGCCAGCTCGATGGACAAGGGATTTTATGGCTACACCTTC. This codes for CASSMDKGFYGYTF.

CDR3 coding DNA: TGCAGTGCACAGGGTCCCACTGAAGCTTTCTTT. Translation gives CSAQGPTEAFF. The gene calls are TRBV20-1 and TRBJ1-1; D is possibly TRBD1 (6 bases). Germline assignment: CDR1 DFQATT and CDR2 SNEGSKA (reference sequence). The CDR3 sequence is 11 residues long. V was cut by 6 bases and J by 4 bases, with 9 bases left in between.

The rearrangement joins TRBV25-1 to TRBJ1-1; D unresolved. This CDR3 contains 12 residues. Germline CDR1 MGHDK, CDR2 SYGVNS. V shed 6 bases and J shed 0 bases, with 5 bases lying between them. This CDR3 is CASSGVNTEAFF. CDR3 DNA: TGTGCCAGCAGCGGCGTGAACACTGAAGCTTTCTTT.

This clonotype came up many times. This chain joins TRBV3-1 and TRBJ2-7; a possible D gene is TRBD1 (5 bases). Germline V gene sequence: CDR1 LGHDT, CDR2 YNNKEL (reference sequence). This CDR3 has 14 amino acids. Trimming left V 3 bases short and J 2 bases short, with 11 bases between. The CDR3 reads CASSQQTVAYEQYF. CDR3 coding DNA: TGTGCCAGCAGCCAGCAGACAGTCGCCTACGAGCAGTACTTC.

To note about this clonotype: At one end the junction does not follow the germline gene, possibly because of a read error. The rearrangement links TRBV7-2 to TRBJ2-1; D uncertain. The CDR3 has 13 residues. CDR1 and CDR2 (germline): SGHTA, FQGNSA. CDR3 DNA sequence: TGTGCCGGCAGCTTAGGCTCCGGGTATGAGCAGTTCTTC. It yields the protein CAGSLGSGYEQFF.

In its sample, this clonotype was seen a few times. This sequence joins TRBV6-5 and TRBJ2-7; D may correspond to TRBD1 or TRBD2 (5 bases each). Germline CDR1 reads MNHEY; CDR2 reads SVGAGI. The CDR3 loop spans 14 amino acids. V was cut by 6 bases and J by 7 bases, with 19 bases left in between. This CDR3 reads CASSPPGRMREQYF. The CDR3 nucleotides read TGTGCCAGCAGCCCGCCGGGACGGATGCGAGAGCAGTACTTC.

This clonotype was found a few times. The rearrangement joins TRBV7-2 to TRBJ1-4; D is possibly TRBD1 (6 bases). CDR3 length: 16 amino acids. V was clipped by 5 bases and J by 4 bases, with 17 bases between them. Per the germline V gene, CDR1 is SGHTA and CDR2 is FQGNSA. The CDR3 is CASSGRTVNFNEKLFF. The CDR3 DNA is TGTGCCAGCAGCGGGCGGACAGTTAATTTTAATGAAAAACTGTTTTTT.

This clonotype was counted at least ten times. V and J are TRBV6-5 and TRBJ2-7; 10 bases map to TRBD1. Trimming at V came to 5 bases and at J to 6 bases, leaving 7 bases not matched to a gene. This CDR3 is 14 amino acids long. CDR1 is MNHEY, CDR2 SVGAGI, per germline. The CDR3 loop reads CASSGTGVKTEQYF. CDR3 nucleotide sequence: TGTGCCAGCAGTGGGACAGGGGTCAAAACCGAGCAGTACTTC.

The V call is TRBV20-1, the J call TRBJ2-7; the D is unclear. V dropped 7 bases and J dropped 6 bases, with 19 bases sitting between them. Per the germline V gene, CDR1 is DFQATT and CDR2 is SNEGSKA (reference sequence). There are 13 residues in the CDR3. CDR3: CSVSKRPLREQYF. CDR3 DNA sequence: TGCAGTGTTAGTAAAAGGCCCCTGCGCGAGCAGTACTTC.

This clonotype was seen only a few times. This clone may be a read error of a much larger clone one base away. The chain is built from TRBV20-1 and TRBJ2-7; 7 bases match TRBD1. The trim removed 5 bases at V and 5 bases at J, leaving 15 bases unmatched. CDR3 length: 15 residues. CDR1 is DFQATT, CDR2 SNEGSKA, per germline (reference sequence). CDR3 DNA: TGCAGTGCTCTACAGCGAAGGACAGGCGTCGACGAGCAGTACTTC. It encodes CSALQRRTGVDEQYF.

The count of this clonotype is one. The CDR3 bases are TGTGCCAGCTCACCTACTAAGGACCCGGGCTATGGCTACACCTTC. Its translation: CASSPTKDPGYGYTF. The gene calls are TRBV18 and TRBJ1-2; D uncertain. From germline, CDR1 is KGHSH and CDR2 LQKENI. V dropped 3 bases and J dropped 4 bases, with 15 bases sitting between them. This CDR3 is 15 amino acids long. Full variable domain (missing parts from reference TRBV18 and TRBJ1-2): NAGVMQNPRHLVRRRGQEARLRCSPMKGHSHVYWYRQLPEEGLKFMVYLQKENIIDESGMPKERFSAEFPKEGPSILRIQQVVRGDSAAYFCASSPTKDPGYGYTFGSGTRLTVV.

This clonotype was counted between two and nine times. The J gene is TRBJ2-7, the V gene TRBV21-1; the table's D call, TRBD2, was not checked against the DNA. TRBV21-1 represents a pseudogene. This CDR3 contains 14 residues. In DNA, the CDR3 is TGTGCCAGCAATCAGGGACTTCTCTCCTACGAGCAGTACTTC. Amino acid sequence: CASNQGLLSYEQYF.